This T cell receptor beta chain is drawn from a study of T cells in Graves' hyperthyroidism and ophthalmopathy. Study-wide findings and caveats: In the blood, most expanded thyroid clonotypes above 0.001 appeared as well. Ophthalmopathy and stable hyperthyroidism were separated by a 13 V-J model.

At least ten counts were recorded for this clonotype. Its antigen is undetermined. Criteria for exclusion of patients were uncontrolled infection, other autoimmune disease, pregnancy or lactation. Orbital computed tomography and thyroid ultrasound, together with serum TRAb and thyroxine and clinical symptoms, were used for diagnoses. RNA transcripts provided the source from which TCR beta CDR3 regions were amplified. Researchers ran a first-round RT-PCR on the TCR CDR3 using the HTBI primer set. Each CDR3 protein gets one entry after TCRdb re-called the multiplex PCR reads with MiXCR. The data hold 550,000 to 700,000 distinct CDR3 sequences, with more than 45% observed a single time. The sequenced sample consisted of peripheral blood or thyroid tissue (not recorded which). The clonotype originates from an adult woman with Graves' disease, either hyperthyroidism or ophthalmopathy (not recorded which).

The CDR3 spells CASSLVGSQETQYF. The CDR3 coding sequence is TGTGCCAGCAGTTTAGTAGGAAGCCAAGAGACCCAGTACTTC. The chain has TRBV12-3 or TRBV12-4 and TRBJ2-5; D uncertain. The germline V and J ends were trimmed by 1 base and 1 base, with 7 bases remaining between them. The CDR3 extends over 14 amino acids.